This T cell receptor beta chain is drawn from a study of tumor and adjacent non-tumor tissue in lung cancer. Study results and limitations: Tumor tissue had significantly higher TCR diversity than normal lung.

The library came from three nested PCR rounds adapted from ARM-PCR protocols. Using its own MiXCR run on the multiplex PCR reads, TCRdb lists one record per CDR3 protein. This table has 110,000 or so distinct CDR3 sequences, roughly three fifths appearing once. The length of the CDR3 is 15 residues. Germline V CDR1 and CDR2: MNHEY, SVGEGT. Between the trimmed V and J ends, which lost 8 bases and 5 bases, there was a span of 19 bases. This clonotype has a count of ten or more. Its antigen is currently unknown. This sample's RNA came from whole unsorted tissue. The normal lung tissue was taken more than 3 cm from the tumor edge.

This TCR came from a man aged 55 to 70 with non-small cell lung cancer. Sequenced material: distant non-tumor lung tissue. The chain is built from TRBV6-2 or TRBV6-3 and TRBJ2-1; TRBD2 might be the D (7 bases). The CDR3 protein is CASHRGGTGHNEQFF. DNA for the CDR3: TGTGCCAGCCATAGGGGGGGGACCGGCCACAATGAGCAGTTCTTC.